The 18 T cell receptor beta chains presented below share a single source sample, sequenced in a study of T cells in Graves' hyperthyroidism and ophthalmopathy. Regions amplified from RNA transcripts were the TCR beta CDR3 regions. An initial round of RT-PCR targeting the TCR CDR3 relied on the HTBI primer set. TCRdb reprocessed the multiplex PCR reads with MiXCR, giving one entry per CDR3 protein. The sample shows nearly 600,000 distinct CDR3 sequences, around 14% of them seen only once. The sample consisted of blood. The receptors shown here come from a woman under 40 with Graves' hyperthyroidism that later progressed to Graves' ophthalmopathy.

This clonotype was counted at least ten times. V and J are TRBV11-3 and TRBJ1-1, with TRBD1 identical over 9 bases. Trimming removed 5 bases from V and 5 bases from J; junction bases left unmatched: 9. Per the germline V gene, CDR1 is SGHNT and CDR2 is YENEEA. CDR3 size: 15 residues. The DNA for the CDR3 is TGTGCCAGCAGCCCCTCAGACAGGGGGAGGACTGAAGCTTTCTTT. Its translation: CASSPSDRGRTEAFF.

In this sample, this clonotype turned up many times. The chain is built from TRBV7-3 and TRBJ2-2; a weak D match, TRBD1 (6 bases). Looked up from germline, CDR1 is SGHTA and CDR2 is FQGTGA. Trimming took 4 bases from V and 5 from J, leaving 20 bases between them. The CDR3 length is 17 residues. The CDR3 coding sequence is TGTGCCAGCAGCTCCCAACTAGGGGGTTCGTGGACCGGGGAGCTGTTTTTT. Protein: CASSSQLGGSWTGELFF.

The V and J genes are TRBV6-1 and TRBJ2-7; D might be TRBD1 or TRBD2, each matching 6 bases. V was cut by 2 bases and J by 2 bases, with 10 bases left in between. The CDR3 totals 14 residues. Germline values: CDR1 MNHNS, CDR2 SASEGT. The CDR3, as DNA: TGTGCCAGCAGTGAACCCGGGGGCCCCTACGAGCAGTACTTC. Protein: CASSEPGGPYEQYF.

The J gene is TRBJ2-3, the V gene TRBV20-1, with D tentatively TRBD2 (5 bases). The germline V gene has CDR1 DFQATT and CDR2 SNEGSKA (reference sequence). With 6 bases removed from V and 2 bases from J, the gap between germline ends came to 9 bases. The CDR3 is 12 residues long. CDR3 protein: CSASADTDTQYF. In DNA form, the CDR3 reads TGCAGTGCGTCAGCGGACACAGATACGCAGTATTTT.

This clonotype was seen a few times. The V gene is TRBV6-1, the J gene TRBJ1-2; 7 bases align to TRBD1. This CDR3 has 12 residues. Germline CDR1 and CDR2: MNHNS and SASEGT. Trimming cost V 6 bases and J 7 bases; bases outside gene matches: 5. The CDR3 sequence: CASRSRQGGYTF. CDR3 bases: TGTGCCAGCAGATCCCGACAGGGTGGCTACACCTTC.

This clonotype was seen many times. The rearrangement uses TRBV30 and TRBJ2-3; D is possibly TRBD2 (7 bases). The length of the CDR3 is 13 residues. V lost 4 bases, J lost 4 bases, and 12 bases lay in between. Germline assignment: CDR1 GTSNPN and CDR2 SVGIG (reference sequence). This CDR3 is CAWTRGAPDTQYF. The CDR3 nucleotides read TGTGCCTGGACACGGGGGGCCCCAGATACGCAGTATTTT.

This clonotype was seen at least ten times. This chain connects TRBV14 to TRBJ2-3, with TRBD1 matching 7 bases. From germline, CDR1 is SGHDN and CDR2 FVKESK. With 2 bases clipped from V and 1 base from J, the junction kept 3 bases outside the gene matches. The CDR3 is 15 residues long. CDR3 coding DNA: TGTGCCAGCAGCCAACGACAGGGAGGCACAGATACGCAGTATTTT. It encodes CASSQRQGGTDTQYF.

This clonotype was detected many times. The rearrangement links TRBV20-1 to TRBJ2-7, with a weak D call TRBD2 (5 bases). Per the germline V gene, CDR1 is DFQATT and CDR2 is SNEGSKA (reference sequence). This CDR3 contains 16 residues. The CDR3 here is CRGVADPTASSYEQYF. In DNA, the CDR3 is TGCAGGGGAGTAGCAGATCCAACCGCCAGCTCCTACGAGCAGTACTTC.

This clonotype appeared many times. The J gene is TRBJ2-5, the V gene TRBV7-9, with D uncertain. The V gene's germline CDR1 is SEHNR and CDR2 FQNEAQ (reference sequence). This CDR3 has 15 amino acids. Trimming stripped 1 base from V and 4 bases from J, with 13 bases between. The CDR3 DNA sequence: TGTGCCAGCAGCTTAGAAGGGCTCGATCGAGAGACCCAGTACTTC. This translates into CASSLEGLDRETQYF.

This chain connects TRBV6-5 to TRBJ2-3; D not certain. There are 12 residues in the CDR3. Germline V CDR1 and CDR2: MNHEY, SVGAGI. V lost 3 bases and J 4 bases, leaving 5 bases between the germline ends. CDR3 sequence (DNA): TGTGCCAGCAGTTATCCCCCAGATACGCAGTATTTT. Translating gives CASSYPPDTQYF.

To note about this clonotype: A much larger clone lies a single base off, so this may be a read error. This rearrangement joins TRBV4-3 to TRBJ2-3; 9 bases match TRBD2. The germline V gene encodes CDR1 LGHNA and CDR2 YSLEER. The CDR3 loop spans 18 amino acids. DNA for the CDR3: TGCCCCAGCAGCCAAGATTCGGCGGGAGGGACGAGCACAGATACGCAGTATTTT. It encodes CPSSQDSAGGTSTDTQYF.

This clonotype was observed many times. The J gene is TRBJ1-1, the V gene TRBV10-3; D ambiguous. This CDR3 region has 14 residues. The germline V gene has CDR1 ENHRY and CDR2 SYGVKD. V was clipped by 0 bases and J by 1 base, with 6 bases between them. CDR3 nucleotide sequence: TGTGCCATCAGTGAGTCGCGTCAGAACACTGAAGCTTTCTTT. The encoded protein is CAISESRQNTEAFF.

This clonotype was seen many times. V and J are TRBV30 and TRBJ1-3; D gene uncertain. This CDR3 has 10 residues. Germline loops: CDR1 GTSNPN, CDR2 SVGIG (reference sequence). The V and J ends lost 2 bases and 8 bases respectively, with 4 bases between them. CDR3 sequence: CAWSSDTIYF. In DNA form, the CDR3 reads TGTGCCTGGAGTTCGGACACCATATATTTT.

This clonotype was seen repeatedly, ten times or more. The genes are TRBV12-3 or TRBV12-4 and TRBJ1-1; D not certain. Trimming took off 2 bases at V and 8 bases at J, with 12 bases between the two ends. This CDR3 is built from 13 residues. The CDR3 loop reads CASSLREGREAFF. Here the CDR3 DNA reads TGTGCCAGCAGTTTACGCGAGGGCCGGGAAGCTTTCTTT.

This clonotype has more than one count but fewer than ten. CDR3 bases: TGTGCCAGCAGGAAAAGGACGGACACCGGGGAGCTGTTTTTT. Its protein product is CASRKRTDTGELFF. The chain carries TRBV3-1 and TRBJ2-2; D is uncertain. The V and J ends lost 6 bases and 3 bases respectively, with 11 bases between them. The CDR3 extends over 14 amino acids. The germline gives CDR1 LGHDT, CDR2 YNNKEL (reference sequence).

This clonotype was observed many times. The chain joins TRBV28 to TRBJ2-4, with TRBD2 as a possible D gene (5 bases). The CDR3 totals 11 residues. Germline values: CDR1 MDHEN, CDR2 SYDVKM. Trimming removed 3 bases at V and 8 bases at J, with 5 bases between. The DNA for the CDR3 is TGTGCCAGCAGTTTGCGGGACATTCAGTACTTC. Translated: CASSLRDIQYF. Using reference TRBV28 and TRBJ2-4 for the parts outside the CDR3, the full variable domain is DVKVTQSSRYLVKRTGEKVFLECVQDMDHENMFWYRQDPGLGLRLIYFSYDVKMKEKGDIPEGYSVSREKKERFSLILESASTNQTSMYLCASSLRDIQYFGAGTRLSVL.

This clonotype was seen at least ten times. The gene calls are TRBV12-3 or TRBV12-4 and TRBJ1-1; TRBD1 agrees at 7 bases. The CDR3 contains 16 residues. After removal of 2 bases from V and 4 bases from J, the junction contained 10 bases not matched to a gene. CDR3 protein: CASSLNLGGGGTEAFF. DNA of the CDR3: TGTGCCAGCAGTTTAAACCTAGGGGGCGGTGGCACTGAAGCTTTCTTT.

In its sample, this clonotype was seen many times. The gene calls are TRBV6-1 and TRBJ1-4; D is possibly TRBD1 (5 bases). The V and J ends lost 1 base and 0 bases respectively, with 12 bases between them. CDR1 and CDR2 (germline): MNHNS, SASEGT. The CDR3 contains 17 residues. The DNA for the CDR3 is TGTGCCAGCAGTGAAGGGGGGGGGTATGCAACTAATGAAAAACTGTTTTTT. This translates into CASSEGGGYATNEKLFF.